Below are 28 T cell receptor beta chains sequenced from a single sample in a study of long-term antiretroviral therapy in people with HIV. Run at survey level, the immunoSEQ assay was version v3.0. Clones were sequenced by immunoSEQ multiplex PCR, and TCRdb holds only the in-frame ones, with some missing. This table has approximately 22,000 clones, 86% appearing once. This specimen consisted of unsorted PBMCs, obtained 1.3 years after starting antiretroviral therapy. All receptors come from a man between 60 and 70 years old with HIV.

The rearrangement joins TRBV28 to TRBJ1-1; perhaps TRBD1 as D (6 bases). This CDR3 has 16 residues. Trimming removed 6 bases from V and 1 base from J, with 18 bases in between. Germline assignment: CDR1 MDHEN and CDR2 SYDVKM. The CDR3 coding sequence is TGTGCCAGCAGCCCTGGGGGCGGGGTTGCGAACACTGAAGCTTTCTTT. Its translation is CASSPGGGVANTEAFF.

A few counts support this clone. The chain is built from TRBV19 and TRBJ1-5; unclear D gene. V was clipped by 5 bases and J by 1 base, with 3 bases between them. CDR1 and CDR2 (germline): LNHDA, SQIVND (reference sequence). This CDR3 contains 12 residues. CDR3 bases: TGTGCCAGTAGTTACAGCAATCAGCCCCAGCATTTT. Its translation is CASSYSNQPQHF.

Only one count was recorded for this clone. The chain employs TRBV5-1 and TRBJ1-3; D uncertain. Trimming stripped 0 bases from V and 0 bases from J, with 13 bases between. This CDR3 has 17 amino acids. Germline V CDR1 and CDR2: SGHRS, YFSETQ. The CDR3 nucleotides are TGCGCCAGCAGCTTGGTTGGCCGCTACTCCTCTGGAAACACCATATATTTT. It encodes CASSLVGRYSSGNTIYF.

The chain employs TRBV7-2 and TRBJ2-1, with D maybe TRBD2 (5 bases). This CDR3 spans 13 amino acids. Germline CDR1 and CDR2: SGHTA and FQGNSA. Trimming left V 3 bases short and J 10 bases short, with 13 bases between. The CDR3 region has the DNA TGTGCCAGCAGCTTTATCGGAGGCCGGGAGCAGTTCTTC. Translating gives CASSFIGGREQFF.

The chain joins TRBV6-5 to TRBJ2-1; D might be TRBD1 (6 bases). The CDR3 totals 13 residues. V lost 6 bases and J 6 bases, leaving 12 bases between the germline ends. CDR1 is MNHEY and CDR2 is SVGAGI in the germline V gene. This CDR3 is CASRYGTLNEQFF. The CDR3 bases are TGTGCCAGCAGGTACGGGACACTCAATGAGCAGTTCTTC.

This sequence joins TRBV10-3 and TRBJ2-1; D call uncertain. Trimming stripped 10 bases from V and 2 bases from J, with 9 bases between. Looked up from germline, CDR1 is ENHRY and CDR2 is SYGVKD. This CDR3 spans 12 amino acids. The CDR3 sequence is CASQETYNEQFF. Here the CDR3 DNA reads TGTGCCAGCCAAGAAACCTACAATGAGCAGTTCTTC.

The V and J genes are TRBV28 and TRBJ1-6; no clear D. Germline CDR1 MDHEN, CDR2 SYDVKM. The CDR3 runs 15 residues. Trimming took 7 bases from V and 2 from J, leaving 12 bases between them. CDR3 DNA sequence: TGTGCCAGCACTCCCTCGGAAACCTATAATTCACCCCTCCACTTT. Encoded protein: CASTPSETYNSPLHF.

V gene TRBV5-4 combines with J gene TRBJ2-2; D is perhaps TRBD1 (6 bases). The CDR3 consists of 16 residues. Germline V lookup: CDR1 SGHNT, CDR2 YYREEE (reference sequence). Trimming removed 0 bases at V and 2 bases at J, with 11 bases between. In DNA, the CDR3 is TGTGCCAGCAGCTTGGCGGGCAGGGGAAACACCGGGGAGCTGTTTTTT. It yields the protein CASSLAGRGNTGELFF.

This chain joins TRBV9 and TRBJ2-2, with 14 positions matching TRBD2. The V gene end was trimmed by 3 bases and the J gene end by 4 bases; junction bases not matched to a gene: 8. Germline-derived CDR1 and CDR2 are SGDLS and YYNGEE. The CDR3 extends over 18 amino acids. CDR3 sequence (DNA): TGTGCCAGCAGCGAGGGACTAGCGGGGGAGCCCGGCACCGGGGAGCTGTTTTTT. Translation: CASSEGLAGEPGTGELFF.

The genes are TRBV5-1 and TRBJ2-7, with TRBD2 matching 11 bases. Germline CDR1 is SGHRS and CDR2 is YFSETQ. The CDR3 runs 16 residues. V was clipped by 0 bases and J by 1 base; unmatched bases: 3. In DNA, the CDR3 is TGCGCCAGCAGCTTGGGGACTAGCGGGCTTTCCTACGAGCAGTACTTC. Translation: CASSLGTSGLSYEQYF.

The rearrangement links TRBV2 to TRBJ2-5; no reliable D call. The CDR3 is made up of 10 amino acids. Trimming shortened V by 4 bases and J by 4 bases, and 1 base separated the two germline ends. Germline values: CDR1 SNHLY, CDR2 FYNNEI. The CDR3 coding sequence is TGTGCCAGCAGTGGAGAGACCCAGTACTTC. Its protein product is CASSGETQYF.

V and J are TRBV30 and TRBJ2-1, with TRBD2 as a possible D gene (6 bases). Germline CDR1 reads GTSNPN; CDR2 reads SVGIG (reference sequence). V shed 5 bases and J shed 3 bases, with 17 bases lying between them. This CDR3 is built from 15 residues. The CDR3 protein is CAWSGGAPDYNEQFF. The CDR3, as DNA: TGTGCCTGGTCTGGCGGGGCACCAGACTACAATGAGCAGTTCTTC.

The chain joins TRBV28 to TRBJ1-1; D is unclear. This CDR3 contains 15 residues. CDR1 and CDR2 from the germline V gene are MDHEN and SYDVKM. The V gene lost 8 bases and the J gene lost 1 base, with 17 bases spanning the gap. This CDR3 is CASSPPGRRNTEAFF. In DNA, the CDR3 is TGTGCCAGCTCCCCACCGGGCCGAAGGAACACTGAAGCTTTCTTT.

This chain joins TRBV6-5 and TRBJ2-7, with D tentatively TRBD1 (5 bases). V lost 1 base and J lost 5, with 18 bases in between. CDR1 MNHEY and CDR2 SVGAGI come from the germline V gene. This CDR3 spans 16 amino acids. CDR3 amino acids: CASSYFGARVPNEQYF. CDR3 nucleotides: TGTGCCAGCAGTTACTTTGGCGCCAGGGTACCCAACGAGCAGTACTTC.

V usage is TRBV19 and J usage is TRBJ1-1, with D unresolved. The CDR3 runs 15 residues. Trimming took off 5 bases at V and 2 bases at J, with 15 bases between the two ends. CDR1 and CDR2 from the germline V gene are LNHDA and SQIVND (reference sequence). The CDR3 coding sequence is TGTGCCAGTAGTCCTTCCGGGTGGGGTAACACTGAAGCTTTCTTT. This codes for CASSPSGWGNTEAFF.

The V gene is TRBV5-4, the J gene TRBJ2-1; 8 nucleotides agree with TRBD2. The CDR3 is 18 residues long. Unmatched junction bases numbered 12, after V lost 2 bases and J lost 2 bases. Germline V gene data show CDR1 as SGHNT and CDR2 as YYREEE (reference sequence). The CDR3 DNA follows: TGTGCCAGCAGCTTCGGAGCGGGAGCCCTCACCGCCTACAATGAGCAGTTCTTC. Its translation is CASSFGAGALTAYNEQFF.

This clone was observed once. The chain is built from TRBV6-1 and TRBJ2-7; D is unclear. The CDR3 extends over 15 amino acids. The germline V gene encodes CDR1 MNHNS and CDR2 SASEGT. Trimming removed 11 bases from V and 3 bases from J, with 23 bases in between. CDR3 DNA: TGTGCCCCCAGTGGCATGCCTGACATAGGCTACGAGCAGTACTTC. It yields the protein CAPSGMPDIGYEQYF.

V and J are TRBV5-1 and TRBJ2-1; TRBD2 matches at 8 bases. This CDR3 is built from 15 residues. The ends lost 2 bases at V and 5 bases at J; junction bases unmatched: 6. Per germline, CDR1 SGHRS and CDR2 YFSETQ. For the CDR3, the DNA is TGCGCCAGCAGCTTAAGCGGGGGCACCAACAATGAGCAGTTCTTC. Translation gives CASSLSGGTNNEQFF.

The table lists this clone with a count of one. This sequence joins TRBV14 and TRBJ2-7, with 8 bases lining up with TRBD2. This CDR3 is 16 amino acids long. With 7 bases clipped from V and 5 bases from J, the junction kept 16 bases outside the gene matches. The germline gives CDR1 SGHDN, CDR2 FVKESK. The CDR3 spells CASKAEAGGSIDEQYF. DNA of the CDR3: TGTGCCAGCAAGGCGGAGGCGGGAGGAAGCATCGACGAGCAGTACTTC.

The chain combines TRBV5-1 with TRBJ2-3, with D uncertain. Germline V gene sequence: CDR1 SGHRS, CDR2 YFSETQ. Trimming stripped 0 bases from V and 2 bases from J, with 13 bases between. CDR3 size: 16 residues. The chain's CDR3 is CASSLEAFLTTDTQYF. CDR3 DNA: TGCGCCAGCAGCTTGGAGGCTTTCCTTACCACAGATACGCAGTATTTT.

V is TRBV5-6 and J is TRBJ2-2; 11 nucleotides match TRBD2. V lost 1 base to trimming and J lost 7 bases; unmatched junction nucleotides: 9. This CDR3 contains 17 residues. Germline V gives CDR1 SGHDT, CDR2 YYEEEE. CDR3 amino acids: CASSLLGSSGRNGELFF. The CDR3 coding sequence is TGTGCCAGCAGCTTGCTCGGGTCTAGCGGGAGGAACGGGGAGCTGTTTTTT.

The chain uses TRBV25-1 and TRBJ1-2; 8 bases map to TRBD1. Trimming at V came to 6 bases and at J to 8 bases, leaving 8 bases not matched to a gene. CDR1 and CDR2 (germline): MGHDK, SYGVNS. The CDR3 length is 13 residues. CDR3 protein: CASRDRVDGGYTF. CDR3 nucleotides: TGTGCCAGCAGGGACAGGGTAGACGGGGGCTACACCTTC.

The J gene is TRBJ2-3, the V gene TRBV30; 7 bases map to TRBD2. Losses at the gene ends were 8 bases for V and 1 base for J; bases not matched to a gene: 9. The germline V gene has CDR1 GTSNPN and CDR2 SVGIG (reference sequence). CDR3 length equals 14 residues. The chain's CDR3 is CAHGRSGGTDTQYF. CDR3 bases: TGTGCCCATGGACGGAGCGGGGGCACAGATACGCAGTATTTT.

A few counts support this clone. V gene TRBV18 combines with J gene TRBJ1-1; no clear D. Trimming took off 4 bases at V and 7 bases at J, with 19 bases between the two ends. Germline V gene data show CDR1 as KGHSH and CDR2 as LQKENI. The length of the CDR3 is 15 residues. The CDR3 loop is CASSLKLEPSSEAFF. In DNA form, the CDR3 reads TGTGCCAGCTCACTCAAATTGGAACCCTCAAGTGAAGCTTTCTTT.

This chain connects TRBV12-5 to TRBJ2-5, with 8 bases identical to TRBD1. The ends lost 2 bases at V and 1 base at J; junction bases unmatched: 6. Germline CDR1 reads LGHNT; CDR2 reads FRNRAP. This CDR3 spans 16 amino acids. The CDR3 nucleotides read TGTGCTAGTGGTTTGTGGACAGGGTCGTTCCAAGAGACCCAGTACTTC. Its translation is CASGLWTGSFQETQYF.

The chain carries TRBV18 and TRBJ1-5, with D possibly TRBD1 on 5 matching bases. Trimming took off 6 bases at V and 5 bases at J, with 14 bases between the two ends. This CDR3 is 14 amino acids long. The germline CDR1 and CDR2 sequences are KGHSH and LQKENI. The CDR3 DNA is TGTGCCAGCTCTCAGGGAAGCTCGGATCAGCCCCAGCATTTT. Residues: CASSQGSSDQPQHF.

The rearrangement joins TRBV6-6 to TRBJ1-4, with D unclear. Germline V gene lookup returns CDR1 MNHNY and CDR2 SVGAGI (reference sequence). This CDR3 has 16 residues. V was shortened by 3 bases and J by 0 bases, with 11 bases between the two germline ends. Written as DNA, the CDR3 is TGTGCCAGCAGTTATCCCAGGCTCGCAACTAATGAAAAACTGTTTTTT. This sequence encodes CASSYPRLATNEKLFF.

The rearrangement links TRBV2 to TRBJ1-1; D gene ambiguous. The V gene's germline CDR1 is SNHLY and CDR2 FYNNEI. The CDR3 runs 11 residues. Trimming removed 3 bases from V and 8 bases from J, with 7 bases in between. CDR3 sequence: CASSEGQEAFF. For the CDR3, the DNA is TGTGCCAGCAGTGAGGGTCAAGAAGCTTTCTTT.